Below are 2 T cell receptor beta chains sequenced from a single sample in a study of metastatic and nonmetastatic thyroid tumors. MiXCR reprocessed the PCR reads for TCRdb. The repertoire holds about 27,000 clones, roughly 17% seen once, with under 7.5% in the top ten. Nobody among the patients had been given any treatment before thyroid surgery. The sequenced material came from blood. Every receptor here comes from a male donor with papillary thyroid cancer or a benign thyroid nodule (not recorded which). Some clones in this sample may be carry-over from other donors' samples.

The chain is built from TRBV12-3 or TRBV12-4 and TRBJ2-7, with 11 bases that match TRBD1. The CDR3 totals 14 residues. V was pared by 5 bases and J by 6 bases, with 6 bases of the junction left unmatched. The CDR3 spells CASSPEDRGREQYF. The CDR3 DNA reads as TGTGCCAGCAGTCCAGAGGACAGGGGGCGCGAGCAGTACTTC.

This clone is categorized as medium-sized. The V gene is TRBV28, the J gene TRBJ2-7; 10 positions match TRBD1. The CDR3 length is 15 residues. CDR1 and CDR2 (germline): MDHEN, SYDVKM. V lost 6 bases, J lost 0 bases, and 5 bases stayed unmatched. CDR3 protein: CASRLGTGVSYEQYF. Written as DNA, the CDR3 is TGTGCCAGCAGACTAGGGACAGGGGTCTCCTACGAGCAGTACTTC.